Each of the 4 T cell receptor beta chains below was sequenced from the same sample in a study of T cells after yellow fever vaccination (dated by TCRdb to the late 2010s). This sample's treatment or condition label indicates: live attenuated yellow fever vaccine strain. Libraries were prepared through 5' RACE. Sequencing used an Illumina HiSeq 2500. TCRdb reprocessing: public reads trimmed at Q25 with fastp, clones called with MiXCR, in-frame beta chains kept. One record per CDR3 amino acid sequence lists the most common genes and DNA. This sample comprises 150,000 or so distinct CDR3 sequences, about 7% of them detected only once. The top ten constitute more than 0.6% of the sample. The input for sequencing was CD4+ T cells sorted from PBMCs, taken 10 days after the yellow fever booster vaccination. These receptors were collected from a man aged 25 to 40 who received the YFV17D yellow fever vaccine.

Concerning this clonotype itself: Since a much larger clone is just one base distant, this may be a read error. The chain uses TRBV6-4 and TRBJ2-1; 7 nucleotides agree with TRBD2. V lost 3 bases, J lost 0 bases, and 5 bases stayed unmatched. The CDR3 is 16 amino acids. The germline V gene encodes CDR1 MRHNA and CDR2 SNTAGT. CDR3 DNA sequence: TGTGCCAGCAGTGAACAGCGGACTAGCTCCTACAATGAGCAGTTCTTC. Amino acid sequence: CASSEQRTSSYNEQFF.

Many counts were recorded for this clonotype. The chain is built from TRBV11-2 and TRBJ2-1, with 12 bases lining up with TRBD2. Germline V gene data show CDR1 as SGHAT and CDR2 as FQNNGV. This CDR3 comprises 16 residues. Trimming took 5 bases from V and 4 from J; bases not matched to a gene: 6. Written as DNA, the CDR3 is TGTGCCAGCAGCGCAACCCTAGCGGGAGGGTACAATGAGCAGTTCTTC. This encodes CASSATLAGGYNEQFF.

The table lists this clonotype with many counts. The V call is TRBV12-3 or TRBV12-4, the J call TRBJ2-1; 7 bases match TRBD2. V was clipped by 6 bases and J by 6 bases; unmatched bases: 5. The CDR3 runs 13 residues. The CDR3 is CASRPWGGNEQFF. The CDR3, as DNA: TGTGCCAGCAGACCGTGGGGGGGCAATGAGCAGTTCTTC.

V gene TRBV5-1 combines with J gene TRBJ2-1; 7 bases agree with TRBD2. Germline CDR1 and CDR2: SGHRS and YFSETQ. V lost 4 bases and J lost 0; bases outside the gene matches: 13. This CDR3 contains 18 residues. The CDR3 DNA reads TGCGCCAGCAGCCCGGCCCCTGCTAGCGGTAGCTCCTACAATGAGCAGTTCTTC. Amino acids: CASSPAPASGSSYNEQFF.